A single sample gave rise to the 25 T cell receptor beta chains below, sequenced in a study of PD-1 blockade in mismatch repair-deficient tumors. Repertoires were generated with immunoSEQ multiplex PCR, while TCRdb's copy carries only in-frame clones and drops some. In the table there are tens of thousands of clones, 81% of which are singletons. The input for sequencing was peripheral blood, taken 12 weeks after starting pembrolizumab. The origin of the receptors is an adult with mismatch repair-deficient cancer.

The sample holds one count of this clone. The rearrangement uses TRBV11-2 and TRBJ2-2, with 9 bases fitting TRBD1. Germline CDR1 is SGHAT and CDR2 is FQNNGV. The CDR3 spans 19 residues. V trimming: 0 bases; J trimming: 4 bases; junction bases outside the gene matches: 12. The CDR3 protein is CASSLDHPRTGAVTGELFF. The CDR3 DNA is TGTGCCAGCAGCTTAGATCATCCCCGGACAGGGGCCGTCACCGGGGAGCTGTTTTTT.

The genes are TRBV6-6 and TRBJ1-2; D call uncertain. Trimming removed 7 bases from V and 1 base from J, with 13 bases in between. CDR1 and CDR2 from the germline V gene are MNHNY and SVGAGI (reference sequence). The CDR3 has 14 amino acids. In nucleotides, the CDR3 is TGTGCCAGCACCTCTCCGGGAAATAACTATGGCTACACCTTC. This codes for CASTSPGNNYGYTF.

V and J are TRBV29-1 and TRBJ1-1; D not resolved. Per germline, CDR1 SQVTM and CDR2 ANQGSEA. V gave up 2 bases and J gave up 1 base, with 11 bases separating them. This CDR3 is 14 amino acids long. The CDR3 reads CSVELRARNTEAFF. The CDR3 DNA reads TGCAGCGTTGAATTAAGGGCGAGGAACACTGAAGCTTTCTTT.

The J gene is TRBJ1-2, the V gene TRBV5-4; D remains ambiguous. V lost 0 bases, J lost 3 bases, and 9 bases lay in between. The CDR3 contains 14 residues. From germline, CDR1 is SGHNT and CDR2 YYREEE (reference sequence). The CDR3 protein is CASSLEGGHYGYTF. The DNA for the CDR3 is TGTGCCAGCAGCTTGGAGGGCGGACACTATGGCTACACCTTC.

The genes are TRBV19 and TRBJ2-7; 7 bases agree with TRBD2. V trimming: 3 bases; J trimming: 2 bases; junction bases outside the gene matches: 10. Germline CDR1 reads LNHDA; CDR2 reads SQIVND (reference sequence). The CDR3 is 16 residues long. This chain's CDR3 is CASSITAASGAYEQYF. DNA of the CDR3: TGTGCCAGTAGTATTACGGCCGCTAGCGGAGCCTACGAGCAGTACTTC.

The rearrangement joins TRBV5-4 to TRBJ2-3; 9 bases line up with TRBD1. CDR1 is SGHNT, CDR2 YYREEE, per germline (reference sequence). J lost 10 bases, V lost 4 bases, and 7 bases had no gene match. The CDR3 length is 13 residues. The CDR3: CASSPRTGDSQYF. CDR3 coding DNA: TGTGCCAGCAGCCCGAGGACAGGGGACTCGCAGTATTTT. Full variable domain (rest looked up from reference TRBV5-4 and TRBJ2-3): ETGVTQSPTHLIKTRGQQVTLRCSSQSGHNTVSWYQQALGQGPQFIFQYYREEENGRGNFPPRFSGLQFPNYSSELNVNALELDDSALYLCASSPRTGDSQYFGPGTRLTVL.

The chain combines TRBV4-3 with TRBJ2-7; D not resolved. CDR1 LGHNA and CDR2 YSLEER come from the germline V gene. This CDR3 comprises 15 residues. Trimming shortened V by 2 bases and J by 6 bases, and 17 bases separated the two germline ends. The CDR3: CASSQLVSSASEQYF. The CDR3 DNA follows: TGCGCCAGCAGCCAACTAGTATCATCGGCTTCCGAGCAGTACTTC.

The chain carries TRBV15 and TRBJ1-3, with D perhaps TRBD1 (5 bases). Trimming took 0 bases from V and 2 from J, leaving 8 bases between them. This CDR3 has 15 amino acids. Germline-derived CDR1 and CDR2 are LNHNV and YYDKDF (reference sequence). This chain's CDR3 is CATSRDPDTGNTIYF. The CDR3 nucleotides read TGTGCCACCAGCAGAGATCCGGACACTGGAAACACCATATATTTT.

This rearrangement joins TRBV6-6 to TRBJ2-7; D unresolved. Germline V lookup: CDR1 MNHNY, CDR2 SVGAGI (reference sequence). V was trimmed by 4 bases and J by 3 bases, leaving 7 bases between them. This CDR3 contains 12 residues. The DNA of the CDR3 is TGTGCCAGCAGTTCGCCCCTCTACGAGCAGTACTTC. Amino acids: CASSSPLYEQYF.

The gene calls are TRBV18 and TRBJ2-7; TRBD1 is a possible D gene (5 bases). Germline V lookup: CDR1 KGHSH, CDR2 LQKENI. The CDR3 loop spans 13 amino acids. Trimming removed 2 bases from V and 3 bases from J, with 8 bases in between. CDR3 in DNA: TGTGCCAGCTCACCAGGCAGGGACTACGAGCAGTACTTC. Translated, it gives CASSPGRDYEQYF. The variable domain in full, with the rest retrieved from reference TRBV18 and TRBJ2-7, is NAGVMQNPRHLVRRRGQEARLRCSPMKGHSHVYWYRQLPEEGLKFMVYLQKENIIDESGMPKERFSAEFPKEGPSILRIQQVVRGDSAAYFCASSPGRDYEQYFGPGTRLTVT.

The gene calls are TRBV7-9 and TRBJ2-1; 7 bases match TRBD2. V dropped 6 bases and J dropped 1; count of bases not matched to a gene: 3. Germline V CDR1 and CDR2: SEHNR, FQNEAQ (reference sequence). This CDR3 comprises 14 residues. The CDR3 nucleotides read TGTGCCAGCAGTCGGGGGGATTCCTACAATGAGCAGTTCTTC. Protein sequence: CASSRGDSYNEQFF.

The gene calls are TRBV18 and TRBJ2-2; D is uncertain. Germline lookup yields CDR1 KGHSH and CDR2 LQKENI. This CDR3 is built from 14 residues. The germline V and J ends were trimmed by 3 bases and 4 bases, with 9 bases remaining between them. This CDR3 reads CASSPGGLTGELFF. Written as DNA, the CDR3 is TGTGCCAGCTCACCGGGTGGCCTCACCGGGGAGCTGTTTTTT.

V usage is TRBV7-9 and J usage is TRBJ1-1; D unclear. Deletions cut 4 bases from V and 0 bases from J, with 12 bases between. There are 15 residues in the CDR3. Germline CDR1 reads SEHNR; CDR2 reads FQNEAQ (reference sequence). The CDR3 DNA sequence: TGTGCCAGCAGCTCGCCACGGACGGTGAACACTGAAGCTTTCTTT. The encoded protein is CASSSPRTVNTEAFF.

CDR3 sequence: CAWSGEDQVSNQPQHF. As DNA, the CDR3 is TGTGCCTGGAGTGGAGAGGACCAAGTTAGCAATCAGCCCCAGCATTTT. The rearrangement joins TRBV30 to TRBJ1-5; no firm D call. Looked up from germline, CDR1 is GTSNPN and CDR2 is SVGIG (reference sequence). The V end lost 1 base, the J end lost 0 bases, and 13 bases lay between the germline ends. This CDR3 comprises 16 residues.

The sample holds one count of this clone. The chain employs TRBV2 and TRBJ1-5, with D hard to call. The germline gives CDR1 SNHLY, CDR2 FYNNEI. The CDR3 totals 16 residues. Trimming stripped 4 bases from V and 2 bases from J, with 15 bases between. The CDR3 here is CASSGPGLGGNQPQHF. The CDR3 nucleotides read TGTGCCAGCAGTGGACCTGGGTTAGGTGGCAATCAGCCCCAGCATTTT.

The J gene is TRBJ2-6, the V gene TRBV5-4, with TRBD2 matching 7 bases. V lost 2 bases, J lost 2 bases, and 7 bases stayed unmatched. There are 17 residues in the CDR3. CDR1 and CDR2 (germline): SGHNT, YYREEE (reference sequence). The CDR3 coding sequence is TGTGCCAGCAGCTTAGGACTAGGGGCGGCTGGGGCCAACGTCCTGACTTTC. Translated, it gives CASSLGLGAAGANVLTF.

The CDR3 here is CASSQDPTSAKRQYEQYF. In DNA form, the CDR3 reads TGTGCCAGCAGCCAAGATCCAACTAGCGCGAAAAGGCAATACGAGCAGTACTTC. The J gene is TRBJ2-7, the V gene TRBV4-2; 7 bases agree with TRBD2. Germline CDR1 and CDR2: LGHNA and YNFKEQ. The V gene end was trimmed by 0 bases and the J gene end by 4 bases; junction bases not matched to a gene: 15. CDR3 length: 18 residues.

The chain links TRBV7-9 to TRBJ2-2, with D tentatively TRBD2 (5 bases). Trimming removed 2 bases from V and 2 bases from J, with 9 bases in between. This CDR3 is 15 amino acids long. Germline CDR1 is SEHNR and CDR2 is FQNEAQ (reference sequence). This chain's CDR3 is CASSLLRGNTGELFF. CDR3 nucleotide sequence: TGTGCCAGCAGCTTACTCCGGGGAAACACCGGGGAGCTGTTTTTT.

J is TRBJ1-4 and V is TRBV5-6; perhaps TRBD1 as D (5 bases). Germline V gene sequence: CDR1 SGHDT, CDR2 YYEEEE. Trimming stripped 0 bases from V and 8 bases from J, with 8 bases between. The length of the CDR3 is 13 residues. The DNA for the CDR3 is TGTGCCAGCAGCTTGGGGGCAGGGGAAAAACTGTTTTTT. The encoded protein is CASSLGAGEKLFF.

This clone was seen a few times. This chain joins TRBV5-8 and TRBJ2-7; the match to TRBD2 covers 10 bases. There are 13 residues in the CDR3. Trimming cost V 10 bases and J 1 base; bases outside gene matches: 5. Germline V gives CDR1 SGHTS, CDR2 YDEGEE. CDR3 nucleotide sequence: TGTGCCGGACTAGCGGAACGATCCTACGAGCAGTACTTC. It codes for CAGLAERSYEQYF.

The chain combines TRBV10-3 with TRBJ1-5; D is unresolved. Per germline, CDR1 ENHRY and CDR2 SYGVKD. With 5 bases removed from V and 6 bases from J, the gap between germline ends came to 8 bases. The CDR3 is made up of 12 amino acids. DNA of the CDR3: TGTGCCATCAGTCTCGAGGGTCAGCCCCAGCATTTT. It specifies CAISLEGQPQHF.

In its sample, this clone was seen once. The chain is built from TRBV2 and TRBJ1-2; D not resolved. Trimming cost V 1 base and J 4 bases, with 10 bases left between them. The germline V gene has CDR1 SNHLY and CDR2 FYNNEI. The CDR3 runs to 14 residues. In DNA, the CDR3 is TGTGCCAGCAGTGAAGGGTCAGGCCCCTATGGCTACACCTTC. The encoded protein is CASSEGSGPYGYTF.

This CDR3 reads CASSPRTTSGKGEQYF. CDR3 in DNA: TGTGCCAGCAGTCCCCGGACGACTAGCGGGAAGGGCGAGCAGTACTTC. The chain is built from TRBV27 and TRBJ2-7, with 11 bases identical to TRBD2. Germline CDR1 reads MNHEY; CDR2 reads SMNVEV (reference sequence). J lost 6 bases, V lost 5 bases, and 12 bases had no gene match. The CDR3 runs 16 residues.

The chain couples TRBV4-2 to TRBJ1-3; TRBD1 is a possible D gene (6 bases). Looked up from germline, CDR1 is LGHNA and CDR2 is YNFKEQ. Trimming removed 2 bases at V and 0 bases at J, with 11 bases between. This CDR3 comprises 16 residues. DNA for the CDR3: TGTGCCAGCAGCCAAAGACAGGTTAGCTCTGGAAACACCATATATTTT. Translating gives CASSQRQVSSGNTIYF.

The chain links TRBV5-1 to TRBJ2-5; no firm D call. The germline V gene has CDR1 SGHRS and CDR2 YFSETQ. V dropped 0 bases and J dropped 4 bases, with 13 bases sitting between them. There are 15 residues in the CDR3. For the CDR3, the DNA is TGCGCCAGCAGCTTGGAGGTGGGTCTCGGAGAGACCCAGTACTTC. Its protein is CASSLEVGLGETQYF.